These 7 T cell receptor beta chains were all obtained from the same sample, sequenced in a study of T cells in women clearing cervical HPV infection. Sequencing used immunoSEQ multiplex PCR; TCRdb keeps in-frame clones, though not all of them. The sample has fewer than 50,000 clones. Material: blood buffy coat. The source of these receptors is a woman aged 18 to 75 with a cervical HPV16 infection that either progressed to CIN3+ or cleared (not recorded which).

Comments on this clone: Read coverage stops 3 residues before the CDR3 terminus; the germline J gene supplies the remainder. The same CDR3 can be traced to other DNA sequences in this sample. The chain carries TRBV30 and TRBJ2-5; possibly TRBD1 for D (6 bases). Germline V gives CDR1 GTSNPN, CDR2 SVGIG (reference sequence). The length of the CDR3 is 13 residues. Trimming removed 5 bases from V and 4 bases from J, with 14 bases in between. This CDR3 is CAWENRARETQYF. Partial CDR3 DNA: TGTGCCTGGGAAAACAGGGCCCGAGAGACC.

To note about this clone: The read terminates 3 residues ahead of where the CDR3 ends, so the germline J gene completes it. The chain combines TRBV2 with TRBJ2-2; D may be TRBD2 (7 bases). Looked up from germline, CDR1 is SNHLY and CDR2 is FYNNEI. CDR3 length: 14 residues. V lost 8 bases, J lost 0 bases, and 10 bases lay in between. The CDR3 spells CASRGGPNTGELFF. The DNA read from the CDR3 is TGTGCCAGCCGCGGGGGCCCGAACACCGGGGAG.

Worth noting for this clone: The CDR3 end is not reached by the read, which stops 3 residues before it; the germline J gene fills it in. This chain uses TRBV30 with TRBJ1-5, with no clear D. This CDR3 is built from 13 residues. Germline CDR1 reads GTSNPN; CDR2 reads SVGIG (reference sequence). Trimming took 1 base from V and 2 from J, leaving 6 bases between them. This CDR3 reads CAWSAPGNQPQHF. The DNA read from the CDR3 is TGTGCCTGGAGTGCACCGGGCAATCAGCCC.

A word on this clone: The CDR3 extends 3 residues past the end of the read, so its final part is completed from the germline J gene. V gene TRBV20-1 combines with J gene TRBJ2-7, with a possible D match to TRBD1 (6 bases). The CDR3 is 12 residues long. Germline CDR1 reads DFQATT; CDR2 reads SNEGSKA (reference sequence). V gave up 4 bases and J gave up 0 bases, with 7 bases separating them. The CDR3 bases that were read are TGCAGTGCTATGGGGGCCTCCTACGAG. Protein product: CSAMGASYE. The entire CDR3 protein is CSAMGASYEQYF.

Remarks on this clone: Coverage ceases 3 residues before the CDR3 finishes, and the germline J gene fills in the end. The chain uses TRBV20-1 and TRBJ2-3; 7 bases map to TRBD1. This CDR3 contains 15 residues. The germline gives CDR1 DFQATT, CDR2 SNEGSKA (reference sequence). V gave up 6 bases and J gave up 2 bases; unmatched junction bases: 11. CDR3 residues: CSAMLRTGSTDTQYF. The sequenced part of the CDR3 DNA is TGCAGTGCAATGTTGCGGACAGGCTCCACAGATACG.

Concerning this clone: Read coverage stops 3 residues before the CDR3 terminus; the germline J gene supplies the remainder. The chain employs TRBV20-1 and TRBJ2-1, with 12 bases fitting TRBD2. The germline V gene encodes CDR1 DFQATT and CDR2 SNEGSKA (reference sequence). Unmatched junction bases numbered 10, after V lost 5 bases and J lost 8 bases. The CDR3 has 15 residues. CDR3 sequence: CSAGRTSGGRDEQFF. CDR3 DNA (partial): TGCAGTGCTGGGCGAACTAGCGGGGGGAGGGATGAG.

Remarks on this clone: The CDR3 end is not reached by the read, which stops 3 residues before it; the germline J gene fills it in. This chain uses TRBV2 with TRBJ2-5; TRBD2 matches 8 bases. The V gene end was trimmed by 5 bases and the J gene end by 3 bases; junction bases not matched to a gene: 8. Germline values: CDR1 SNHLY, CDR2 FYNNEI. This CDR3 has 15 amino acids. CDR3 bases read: TGTGCCAGCAGTACTCAACTAGCGGACGAAGAGACC. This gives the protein CASSTQLADEET. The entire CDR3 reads CASSTQLADEETQYF.